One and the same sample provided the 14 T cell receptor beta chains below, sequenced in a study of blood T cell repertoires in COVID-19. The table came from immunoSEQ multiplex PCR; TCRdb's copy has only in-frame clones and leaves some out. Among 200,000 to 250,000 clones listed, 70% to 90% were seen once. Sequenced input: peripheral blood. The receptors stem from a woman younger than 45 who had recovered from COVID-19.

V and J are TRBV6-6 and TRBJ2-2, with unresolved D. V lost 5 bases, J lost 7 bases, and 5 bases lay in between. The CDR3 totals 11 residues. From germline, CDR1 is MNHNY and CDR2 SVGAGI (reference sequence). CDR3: CASSHGGELFF. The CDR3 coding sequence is TGTGCCAGCAGTCACGGCGGGGAGCTGTTTTTT.

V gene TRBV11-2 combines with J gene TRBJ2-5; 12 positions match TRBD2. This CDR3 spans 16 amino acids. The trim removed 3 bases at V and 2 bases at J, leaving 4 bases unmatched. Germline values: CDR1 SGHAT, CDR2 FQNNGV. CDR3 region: CASSFRLAGEQETQYF. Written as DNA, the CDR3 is TGTGCCAGCAGCTTCCGACTAGCGGGGGAGCAAGAGACCCAGTACTTC.

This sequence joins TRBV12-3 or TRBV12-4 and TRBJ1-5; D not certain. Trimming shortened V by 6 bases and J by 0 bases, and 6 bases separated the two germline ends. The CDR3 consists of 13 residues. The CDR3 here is CASREGSNQPQHF. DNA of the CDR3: TGTGCCAGCAGGGAGGGTAGCAATCAGCCCCAGCATTTT.

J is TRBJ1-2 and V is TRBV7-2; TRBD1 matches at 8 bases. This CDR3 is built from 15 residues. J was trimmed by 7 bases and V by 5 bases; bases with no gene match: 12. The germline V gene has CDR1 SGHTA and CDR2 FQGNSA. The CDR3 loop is CASSLIGRGHGGYTF. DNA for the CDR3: TGTGCCAGCAGCCTGATCGGCAGGGGGCACGGTGGCTACACCTTC.

The CDR3 protein is CSVATGLGAYEQYF. In DNA, the CDR3 is TGCAGCGTGGCGACAGGGTTGGGTGCCTACGAGCAGTACTTC. This chain links TRBV29-1 with TRBJ2-7, with TRBD1 identical over 7 bases. Per germline, CDR1 SQVTM and CDR2 ANQGSEA. Trimming took 6 bases from V and 2 from J; bases not matched to a gene: 10. This CDR3 comprises 14 residues.

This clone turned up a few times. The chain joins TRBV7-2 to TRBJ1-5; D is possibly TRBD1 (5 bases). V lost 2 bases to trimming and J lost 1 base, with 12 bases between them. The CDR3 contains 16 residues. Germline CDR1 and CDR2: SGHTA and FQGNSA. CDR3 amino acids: CASSLIPGGSNQPQHF. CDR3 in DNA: TGTGCCAGCAGCTTAATCCCGGGGGGAAGCAATCAGCCCCAGCATTTT.

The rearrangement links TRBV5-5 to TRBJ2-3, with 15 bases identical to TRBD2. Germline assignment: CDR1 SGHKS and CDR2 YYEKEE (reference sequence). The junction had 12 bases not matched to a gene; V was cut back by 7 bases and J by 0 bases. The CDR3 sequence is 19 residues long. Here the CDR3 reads CASRKLGTSGGMSTDTQYF. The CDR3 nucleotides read TGTGCCAGCCGAAAACTGGGGACTAGCGGGGGGATGAGCACAGATACGCAGTATTTT.

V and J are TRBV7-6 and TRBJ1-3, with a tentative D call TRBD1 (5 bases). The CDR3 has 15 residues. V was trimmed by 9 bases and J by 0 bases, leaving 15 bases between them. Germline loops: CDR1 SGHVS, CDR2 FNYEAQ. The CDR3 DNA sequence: TGTGCCAGTACCGCCGGGGGGGGCTCTGGAAACACCATATATTTT. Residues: CASTAGGGSGNTIYF. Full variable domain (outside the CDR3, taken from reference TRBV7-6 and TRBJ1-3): GAGVSQSPRYKVTKRGQDVALRCDPISGHVSLYWYRQALGQGPEFLTYFNYEAQQDKSGLPNDRFSAERPEGSISTLTIQRTEQRDSAMYRCASTAGGGSGNTIYFGEGSWLTVV.

The CDR3 bases are TGTGCCAGCAGCCAAGACTTCGGAGCTACGCAGTATTTT. Protein product: CASSQDFGATQYF. This chain uses TRBV3-1 (or the pseudogene TRBV3-2) with TRBJ2-3; D not resolved. The germline V gene has CDR1 LGHDT and CDR2 YNNKEL (reference sequence). Trimming stripped 0 bases from V and 8 bases from J, with 9 bases between. This CDR3 spans 13 amino acids.

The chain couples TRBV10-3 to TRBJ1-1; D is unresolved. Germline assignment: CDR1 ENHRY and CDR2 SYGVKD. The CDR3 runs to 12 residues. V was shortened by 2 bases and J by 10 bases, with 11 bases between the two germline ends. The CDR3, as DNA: TGTGCCATCAGTGAGCACATTGGTGGAGCTTTCTTT. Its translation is CAISEHIGGAFF.

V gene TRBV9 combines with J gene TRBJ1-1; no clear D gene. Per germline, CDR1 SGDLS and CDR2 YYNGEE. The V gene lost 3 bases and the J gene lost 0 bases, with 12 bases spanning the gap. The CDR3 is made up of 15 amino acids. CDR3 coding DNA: TGTGCCAGCAGCGGCACGGGGTTCATGAACACTGAAGCTTTCTTT. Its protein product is CASSGTGFMNTEAFF.

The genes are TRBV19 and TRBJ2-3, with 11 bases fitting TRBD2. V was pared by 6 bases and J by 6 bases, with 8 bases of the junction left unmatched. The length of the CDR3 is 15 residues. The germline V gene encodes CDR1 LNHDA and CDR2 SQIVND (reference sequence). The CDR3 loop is CASSSLAGGYDTQYF. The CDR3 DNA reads TGTGCCAGTAGCAGCCTAGCGGGGGGCTACGATACGCAGTATTTT.

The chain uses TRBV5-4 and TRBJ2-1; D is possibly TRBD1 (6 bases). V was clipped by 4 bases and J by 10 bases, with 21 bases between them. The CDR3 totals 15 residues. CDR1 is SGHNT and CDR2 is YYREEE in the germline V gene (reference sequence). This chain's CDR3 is CASSPVQAGETEQFF. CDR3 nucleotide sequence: TGTGCCAGCAGCCCCGTCCAGGCAGGGGAGACGGAGCAGTTCTTC.

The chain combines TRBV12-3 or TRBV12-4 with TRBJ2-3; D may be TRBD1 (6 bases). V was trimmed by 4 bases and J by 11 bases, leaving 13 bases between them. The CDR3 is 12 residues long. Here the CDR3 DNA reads TGTGCCAGCAGTTCAGGGGAGATGGGGCAGTATTTT. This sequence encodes CASSSGEMGQYF.